Below are 30 T cell receptor beta chains sequenced from a single sample in a study of blood T cells in healthy people across ages. The use of a sample-barcoded 5' primer and a J-beta primer mix characterized a second PCR of roughly 6 to 11 cycles. A single record per CDR3 protein comes from TCRdb applying MiXCR to the 5' RACE reads. The sample has 1.2 million to 1.5 million distinct CDR3 sequences, around two fifths seen once. Source material: blood. The source of these receptors is a woman between 18 and 29 years old in good health.

CDR3: CASSQAEGLFF. The CDR3 region has the DNA TGTGCCAGCAGCCAAGCGGAAGGGCTGTTTTTT. This chain uses TRBV3-1 with TRBJ2-2; D is unresolved. The germline gives CDR1 LGHDT, CDR2 YNNKEL (reference sequence). V shed 1 base and J shed 13 bases, with 7 bases lying between them. There are 11 residues in the CDR3.

This sequence joins TRBV10-3 and TRBJ2-2; tentatively, D is TRBD1 or TRBD2 (7 bases each). The CDR3 length is 17 residues. Per the germline V gene, CDR1 is ENHRY and CDR2 is SYGVKD. V lost 4 bases to trimming and J lost 2 bases, with 17 bases between them. The chain's CDR3 is CAISGGGRTGNTGELFF. The CDR3 bases are TGTGCCATCAGTGGGGGGGGCCGGACAGGAAACACCGGGGAGCTGTTTTTT.

The rearrangement links TRBV6-2 or TRBV6-3 to TRBJ2-4; 8 bases match TRBD1. This CDR3 spans 17 amino acids. CDR1 and CDR2 (germline): MNHEY, SVGEGT. With 5 bases clipped from V and 8 bases from J, the junction kept 17 bases outside the gene matches. CDR3 loop: CASSGGWTGRRLDIQYF. The CDR3 region has the DNA TGTGCCAGCAGTGGAGGATGGACAGGGCGCCGTCTCGACATTCAGTACTTC.

The chain joins TRBV27 to TRBJ1-6; D is undetermined. The CDR3 spans 15 residues. Germline V gene lookup returns CDR1 MNHEY and CDR2 SMNVEV (reference sequence). Between the trimmed V and J ends, which lost 0 bases and 7 bases, there was a span of 10 bases. The CDR3 nucleotides are TGTGCCAGCAGTTTATCGCGCGCGGTGAATTCACCCCTCCACTTT. Its protein product is CASSLSRAVNSPLHF.

The chain recombines TRBV3-1 with TRBJ2-1; 10 positions agree with TRBD2. V gave up 2 bases and J gave up 3 bases; unmatched junction bases: 7. Germline V lookup: CDR1 LGHDT, CDR2 YNNKEL (reference sequence). The CDR3 extends over 17 amino acids. CDR3 coding DNA: TGTGCCAGCAGCCAAACCAAAGCGGGGGGGTTCTACAATGAGCAGTTCTTC. Encoded protein: CASSQTKAGGFYNEQFF.

The chain employs TRBV3-1 and TRBJ1-2; 8 nucleotides match TRBD1. Germline V lookup: CDR1 LGHDT, CDR2 YNNKEL (reference sequence). The CDR3 runs to 13 residues. V lost 7 bases and J lost 4; bases outside the gene matches: 5. CDR3 loop: CASTQGASYGYTF. The CDR3, as DNA: TGTGCCAGCACCCAGGGGGCGAGCTATGGCTACACCTTC.

In DNA, the CDR3 is TGCAGTGCTAGGGATGGCTGGAGGGGCAATGAGCAGTTCTTC. Residues: CSARDGWRGNEQFF. The V call is TRBV20-1, the J call TRBJ2-1; maybe TRBD2 (6 bases). Per the germline V gene, CDR1 is DFQATT and CDR2 is SNEGSKA (reference sequence). The CDR3 covers 14 residues. Trimming took off 3 bases at V and 6 bases at J, with 15 bases between the two ends.

This clonotype was counted ten times or more. The rearrangement uses TRBV10-3 and TRBJ2-7, with a possible D match to TRBD2 (5 bases). CDR1 and CDR2 (germline): ENHRY, SYGVKD. CDR3 length: 13 amino acids. The V end was cut by 4 bases, the J end by 3 bases, with 10 bases between. The CDR3 bases are TGTGCCATCAGTGGGACGGGGTTCTACGAGCAGTACTTC. Its translation: CAISGTGFYEQYF.

The chain uses TRBV4-1 and TRBJ1-5; unclear D gene. The CDR3 contains 15 residues. With 0 bases removed from V and 7 bases from J, the gap between germline ends came to 13 bases. Per germline, CDR1 MGHRA and CDR2 YSYEKL. CDR3 in DNA: TGCGCCAGCAGCCAAGATCCCGTAGCGGAGCAGCCCCAGCATTTT. This sequence encodes CASSQDPVAEQPQHF.

The J gene is TRBJ2-1, the V gene TRBV18, with D unresolved. Trimming removed 10 bases at V and 1 base at J, with 17 bases between. The CDR3 spans 15 residues. Germline V gives CDR1 KGHSH, CDR2 LQKENI. The CDR3 DNA sequence: TGTGCCATCCCAAAATGGGGTTCGTCCTACAATGAGCAGTTCTTC. It translates to CAIPKWGSSYNEQFF.

J is TRBJ2-5 and V is TRBV5-6, with 14 bases that match TRBD2. Trimming removed 3 bases from V and 11 bases from J; junction bases left unmatched: 12. In germline, CDR1 is SGHDT, CDR2 YYEEEE. The CDR3 length is 16 residues. The CDR3 region has the DNA TGTGCCAGCAGCTCGGCGGGACTAGCGGGGGTTTGGGAGCAGTACTTC. Translated: CASSSAGLAGVWEQYF. Variable domain in full (rest from reference TRBV5-6 and TRBJ2-5): DAGVTQSPTHLIKTRGQQVTLRCSPKSGHDTVSWYQQALGQGPQFIFQYYEEEERQRGNFPDRFSGHQFPNYSSELNVNALLLGDSALYLCASSSAGLAGVWEQYFGPGTRLLVL.

The chain employs TRBV4-1 and TRBJ1-1, with D hard to call. There are 15 residues in the CDR3. V lost 1 base, J lost 6 bases, and 15 bases lay in between. The V gene's germline CDR1 is MGHRA and CDR2 YSYEKL. CDR3 in amino acids: CASSQALSGDAEAFF. The CDR3 nucleotides read TGCGCCAGCAGCCAAGCTTTGTCTGGTGACGCTGAAGCTTTCTTT.

The CDR3 sequence: CSATPRDFYEQYF. CDR3 DNA sequence: TGCAGTGCTACCCCGCGAGACTTTTACGAGCAGTACTTC. The chain joins TRBV20-1 to TRBJ2-7; D unclear. Trimming pared 4 bases from V and 4 bases from J, leaving 14 bases between. The germline V gene has CDR1 DFQATT and CDR2 SNEGSKA (reference sequence). The CDR3 consists of 13 residues.

CDR3: CASSLTSTQTPLHF. Written as DNA, the CDR3 is TGCGCCAGCAGCTTGACCTCGACTCAGACACCCCTCCACTTT. This rearrangement joins TRBV5-1 to TRBJ1-6, with D uncertain. CDR1 and CDR2 (germline): SGHRS, YFSETQ. Trimming took off 1 base at V and 11 bases at J, with 13 bases between the two ends. This CDR3 spans 14 amino acids.

Details on this clonotype: Sequence at one end of the junction differs from germline and may be a read error. The chain employs TRBV5-1 and TRBJ1-2, with D maybe TRBD1 (5 bases). CDR1 is SGHRS, CDR2 YFSETQ, per germline. The CDR3 length is 15 residues. CDR3 residues: CAGSSPGRVNYGYTF. CDR3 in DNA: TGCGCCGGCAGCTCCCCAGGGAGAGTTAACTATGGCTACACCTTC. Using reference TRBV5-1 and TRBJ1-2 for the parts outside the CDR3, the full variable domain is KAGVTQTPRYLIKTRGQQVTLSCSPISGHRSVSWYQQTPGQGLQFLFEYFSETQRNKGNFPGRFSGRQFSNSRSEMNVSTLELGDSALYLCAGSSPGRVNYGYTFGSGTRLTVV.

This clonotype was counted ten times or more. This rearrangement joins TRBV15 to TRBJ1-2, with D uncertain. Looked up from germline, CDR1 is LNHNV and CDR2 is YYDKDF (reference sequence). CDR3 length: 14 residues. V shed 5 bases and J shed 1 base, with 11 bases lying between them. The CDR3 spells CATSRTEDNYGYTF. CDR3 nucleotides: TGTGCCACCAGCCGGACCGAAGATAACTATGGCTACACCTTC.

This clonotype was detected only a few times. The CDR3 DNA follows: TGTGCCAGCAGCATAGAGAGTAGCAATCAGCCCCAGCATTTT. This codes for CASSIESSNQPQHF. This chain links TRBV7-4 with TRBJ1-5; D is ambiguous. CDR3 length: 14 amino acids. V was clipped by 5 bases and J by 0 bases, with 8 bases between them. Germline lookup yields CDR1 SGHVT and CDR2 SQSDAQ.

V and J are TRBV2 and TRBJ2-5; D possibly corresponds to TRBD2 (5 bases). V was pared by 5 bases and J by 5 bases, with 12 bases between. Per the germline V gene, CDR1 is SNHLY and CDR2 is FYNNEI. CDR3 length: 13 residues. CDR3 residues: CASSTSPRETQYF. The CDR3 DNA is TGTGCCAGCAGTACTAGTCCACGGGAGACCCAGTACTTC.

The chain combines TRBV29-1 with TRBJ2-5, with D maybe TRBD2 (6 bases). Germline values: CDR1 SQVTM, CDR2 ANQGSEA. V gave up 5 bases and J gave up 12 bases, with 16 bases separating them. The CDR3 contains 11 residues. The CDR3, as DNA: TGCAGCGTTATGGACTATCCCGTGGAGTACTTC. Translating gives CSVMDYPVEYF.

This clonotype showed up just a few times. This chain uses TRBV5-1 with TRBJ1-1; D may be TRBD1 (5 bases). Trimming left V 4 bases short and J 1 base short, with 11 bases between. Germline CDR1 reads SGHRS; CDR2 reads YFSETQ. The CDR3 is made up of 14 amino acids. The CDR3 loop reads CASSPWGENTEAFF. The CDR3 region has the DNA TGCGCCAGCAGCCCCTGGGGGGAGAACACTGAAGCTTTCTTT.

There are a few counts of this clonotype. The chain uses TRBV2 and TRBJ2-1, with 9 bases matching TRBD1. Trimming at V came to 7 bases and at J to 5 bases, leaving 12 bases not matched to a gene. The CDR3 consists of 16 residues. In germline, CDR1 is SNHLY, CDR2 FYNNEI. The DNA for the CDR3 is TGTGCCAGCACCACCGGGGAGACAGGGGGGAACAATGAGCAGTTCTTC. It translates to CASTTGETGGNNEQFF.

This clonotype has just a few counts. This chain connects TRBV27 to TRBJ2-5; D might be TRBD1 or TRBD2, each matching 6 bases. The J call may be in error: the DNA end matches TRBJ2-7 better. Looked up from germline, CDR1 is MNHEY and CDR2 is SMNVEV (reference sequence). The CDR3 has 18 amino acids. Here the CDR3 reads CASSLSYRGAERLYEQYF. The CDR3 DNA sequence: TGTGCCAGCAGTTTATCGTATAGGGGGGCAGAGCGCCTCTACGAGCAGTACTTC.

Only a few counts were recorded for this clonotype. V gene TRBV12-3 or TRBV12-4 combines with J gene TRBJ2-2, with D tentatively TRBD1 or TRBD2 (5 bases each). Trimming removed 6 bases at V and 0 bases at J, with 14 bases between. The CDR3 runs 16 residues. CDR3 sequence reads: CASSPGAGSNTGELFF. The CDR3 DNA sequence: TGTGCCAGCAGCCCCGGGGCAGGCTCGAACACCGGGGAGCTGTTTTTT.

For this clonotype: Germline and junction disagree at one end, which may indicate a read error. The V and J genes are TRBV10-2 and TRBJ2-3; D not resolved. CDR1 is WSHSY and CDR2 is SAAADI in the germline V gene. The CDR3 consists of 13 residues. The CDR3 coding sequence is TGCGCCGGCAGCCAATCACCCACAGATACGCAGTATTTT. Its translation: CAGSQSPTDTQYF.

The rearrangement uses TRBV29-1 and TRBJ2-1, with D possibly matching TRBD2 (6 bases). The CDR3 is 18 residues long. V was trimmed by 0 bases and J by 0 bases, leaving 18 bases between them. Germline V gene data show CDR1 as SQVTM and CDR2 as ANQGSEA. The CDR3 spells CSVEDREHGKSSYNEQFF. CDR3 sequence (DNA): TGCAGCGTTGAAGATCGGGAGCACGGGAAGAGCTCCTACAATGAGCAGTTCTTC.

The J gene is TRBJ1-2, the V gene TRBV12-3 or TRBV12-4; unclear D gene. V was cut by 11 bases and J by 0 bases, with 13 bases left in between. The length of the CDR3 is 13 residues. The CDR3 DNA follows: TGTGCCCTATCCTGGCAGTCTAACTATGGCTACACCTTC. This gives the protein CALSWQSNYGYTF.

The chain has TRBV9 and TRBJ2-7; weak D call: TRBD2 (6 bases). The CDR3 is 16 residues long. Trimming pared 3 bases from V and 7 bases from J, leaving 23 bases between. Germline V lookup: CDR1 SGDLS, CDR2 YYNGEE. DNA of the CDR3: TGTGCCAGCAGCGGTCGAAGGGACTCAACAGACAATGAGCAGTACTTC. Its protein product is CASSGRRDSTDNEQYF. Complete variable domain (other parts from reference TRBV9 and TRBJ2-7): DSGVTQTPKHLITATGQRVTLRCSPRSGDLSVYWYQQSLDQGLQFLIQYYNGEERAKGNILERFSAQQFPDLHSELNLSSLELGDSALYFCASSGRRDSTDNEQYFGPGTRLTVT.

CDR3 sequence reads: CASSPTSRTGSNQPQHF. The CDR3, as DNA: TGTGCCAGCAGCCCCACTTCCCGGACAGGAAGCAATCAGCCCCAGCATTTT. This chain connects TRBV3-1 to TRBJ1-5, with 7 bases aligning to TRBD1. V lost 4 bases, J lost 1 base, and 10 bases stayed unmatched. This CDR3 is built from 17 residues. Per the germline V gene, CDR1 is LGHDT and CDR2 is YNNKEL (reference sequence).

The CDR3 protein is CATSRDWSSGSYEQYF. The CDR3 DNA follows: TGTGCCACCAGCAGAGATTGGTCTAGCGGCTCCTACGAGCAGTACTTC. This sequence joins TRBV15 and TRBJ2-7; 7 positions agree with TRBD2. Germline values: CDR1 LNHNV, CDR2 YYDKDF (reference sequence). CDR3 length equals 16 residues. Trimming removed 0 bases from V and 0 bases from J; junction bases left unmatched: 5.

This clonotype was counted only a few times. This rearrangement joins TRBV7-9 to TRBJ1-2; D gene uncertain. The ends were cut back, 1 base at V and 4 bases at J, with 7 bases in the middle. The CDR3 totals 13 residues. CDR1 SEHNR and CDR2 FQNEAQ come from the germline V gene (reference sequence). The CDR3 DNA is TGTGCCAGCAGCTTAGACTCCATCTATGGCTACACCTTC. Translated, it gives CASSLDSIYGYTF.